The rows below give T cell receptor beta chains drawn from one sample of a study of long-term antiretroviral therapy in people with HIV. Data came from immunoSEQ multiplex PCR; TCRdb stores just in-frame clones and leaves some out. This table has around 39,000 clones, roughly four fifths appearing once. Specimen: unsorted PBMCs, collected 1 year after starting antiretroviral therapy. These receptors originate from a young man with HIV. Each CDR3 is given with its conserved first and last residue. The order of the fields is clone size, J gene, V gene, D gene, CDR3 DNA, CDR3 protein. The D gene is left open where the match is weak. Part of the rows lack a size; the others show once, few, many or a class for expanded clones.

- TRBJ2-7 TRBV28 TRBD1 TGTGCCAGCAGTTCCCGCAGGGGGCTATACGAGCAGTACTTC CASSSRRGLYEQYF
few TRBJ1-3 TRBV6-1 - TGTGCCAGCAACTCCGGAGCCTCTGGAAACACCATATATTTT CASNSGASGNTIYF
- TRBJ1-5 TRBV19 - TGTGCCAGTAGTAGTAGGTTTGGCAATCAGCCCCAGCATTTT CASSSRFGNQPQHF
- TRBJ2-7 TRBV5-1 - TGCGCCAGCAGCTTGGGAGAGGTCTCCTACGAGCAGTACTTC CASSLGEVSYEQYF
few TRBJ2-7 TRBV5-6 - TGTGCCAGCAGCTTCCGTGGTGAGCAGTACTTC CASSFRGEQYF
- TRBJ1-1 TRBV4-3 - TGCGCCAGCAGCCATACAGGGAACACTGAAGCTTTCTTT CASSHTGNTEAFF
- TRBJ2-7 TRBV2 - TGTGCCAGCAGTGAAACGAACAGGGAAGCGTACGAGCAGTACTTC CASSETNREAYEQYF
- TRBJ2-3 TRBV7-8 TRBD2 TGTGCCAGCAGCTTGGGGGTAATAGCGGGCCGGCCCACAGATACGCAGTATTTT CASSLGVIAGRPTDTQYF
- TRBJ1-5 TRBV19 - TGTGCCAGTAGTATCTCAGGCAATCAGCCCCAGCATTTT CASSISGNQPQHF
- TRBJ2-1 TRBV6-5 - TGTGCCAGCAGTTTTGGACGGTACGATGAGCAGTTCTTC CASSFGRYDEQFF
- TRBJ2-5 TRBV7-2 - TGTGCCAGCAGCTTAGGGCCGGGAGCCCCACGGGAGACCCAGTACTTC CASSLGPGAPRETQYF
- TRBJ1-1 TRBV6-5 - TGTGCCAGTGAAGGGGTCCGAGAAGCTTTCTTT CASEGVREAFF
few TRBJ2-7 TRBV5-1 - TGCGCCAGCAGCTTGATGGGGGGCGCGTACGAGCAGTACTTC CASSLMGGAYEQYF
- TRBJ1-6 TRBV5-5 - TGTGCCAGCAGCTTGTCGTGGGAAGGAAATTCACCCCTCCACTTT CASSLSWEGNSPLHF
- TRBJ1-5 TRBV7-9 - TGTGCCAGCAGCTTTAGTTCCGGGAATCAGCCCCAGCATTTT CASSFSSGNQPQHF
- TRBJ1-2 TRBV11-3 - TGTGCCAGCAGCGCCAGACAGGTTTTGGGCTATGGCTACACCTTC CASSARQVLGYGYTF